Sequencing of this TCR beta chain was carried out in a study of cytomegalovirus exposure and HLA in healthy donors. The PCR ran on 60 Vbeta and 13 Jbeta primers. Assay: immunoSEQ multiplex PCR; the TCRdb copy retains only in-frame clones and omits some. The table lists around 110,000 clones, 75% to 85% of them singletons. General observations from the study: Cytomegalovirus association was listed for 170 or so TCR beta chains. Reported performance of the classifier showed diagnosis of cytomegalovirus status with high specificity and sensitivity. In vitro data verified three CMV-associated chains as specific for CMV antigens.

Turning to this clone: Its antigen is not known.

The receptor was derived from a man between 25 and 39 years old in good health and CMV-seropositive. Specimen: PBMCs.

CDR3 sequence reads: CASSSNSQDTF. The CDR3 DNA reads as TGTGCCAGCAGTTCTAACAGCCAGGACACCTTC. This chain joins TRBV6-1 and TRBJ1-2; unclear D gene. This CDR3 is built from 11 residues. Germline V gene lookup returns CDR1 MNHNS and CDR2 SASEGT. V was cut by 5 bases and J by 12 bases, with 13 bases left in between.